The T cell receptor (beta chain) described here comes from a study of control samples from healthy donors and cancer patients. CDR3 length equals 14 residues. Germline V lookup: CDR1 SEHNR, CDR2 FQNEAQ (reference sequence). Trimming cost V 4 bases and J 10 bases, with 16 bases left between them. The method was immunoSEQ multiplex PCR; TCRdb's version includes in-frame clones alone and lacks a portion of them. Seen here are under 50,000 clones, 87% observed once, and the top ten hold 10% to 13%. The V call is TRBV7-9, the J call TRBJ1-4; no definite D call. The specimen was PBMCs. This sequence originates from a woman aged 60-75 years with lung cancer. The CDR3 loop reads CASSYYPPSGKLFF. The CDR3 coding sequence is TGTGCCAGCAGCTACTATCCCCCATCGGGAAAACTGTTTTTT.